These T cell receptor beta chains were read from a single sample in a study of tumor-infiltrating lymphocytes in primary liver carcinoma. One entry per CDR3 protein, called by TCRdb with MiXCR from the multiplex PCR reads. The sample shows approximately 79,000 distinct CDR3 sequences, over 60% of them seen only once. The sequenced sample was liver tumor tissue from sampling region 4. These receptor sequences come from a man aged 40-50 years with primary liver carcinoma and hepatitis B virus infection. Each CDR3 is given with its conserved first and last residue. D genes are given only for firm matches. Size tells how often a clone was seen (once, few, many) or the class of an expanded clone, and some rows leave it out.

CDR3 DNA	CDR3 protein	J gene	D gene	clone size	V gene
TGTATCAGCAGCCAAGGGCTTCAGGGGTGGAACACTGAAGCTTTCTTT	CISSQGLQGWNTEAFF	TRBJ1-1	NA	NA	TRBV4-2
TGTGCCAGCAGCTTAGAGGGGTCTAAGCAGATCTTC	CASSLEGSKQIF	TRBJ2-1	NA	once	TRBV13
TGCGCCAGCAGCCAAGAGCCGACAGCGCGCACTGGGGAGCTGTTTTTT	CASSQEPTARTGELFF	TRBJ2-2	NA	NA	TRBV4-1
TGTGCCAGCAGTGTTCGACAGGGAAAGTTCTTC	CASSVRQGKFF	TRBJ2-1	TRBD1	many	TRBV6-4
TGTATCAGCGGCCCCCCGACTAGCGGCAGCACAGATACGCAGTATTTT	CISGPPTSGSTDTQYF	TRBJ2-3	TRBD2	NA	TRBV11-2
TGTGCCAATGGCTCCGAGCGGGCGAACACCGGGGAGCTGTTTTTT	CANGSERANTGELFF	TRBJ2-2	NA	NA	TRBV4-2
TGCGCCAGCAGCCAAGAACCCGAGAACCCGAACACTGAAGCTTTCTTT	CASSQEPENPNTEAFF	TRBJ1-1	NA	many	TRBV4-1
TGCGCCAGCAGCCCACAGAGCAATGAGCAGTTTTTC	CASSPQSNEQFF	TRBJ2-1	NA	NA	TRBV11-2
TGTGCCAGTAGTGTCTTGGAGCAGGGGGGAAAAAACATCCAGTACTTC	CASSVLEQGGKNIQYF	TRBJ2-4	NA	NA	TRBV6-1
TGCAGCGTTGGGGGACAGGGCCCACCCTACGAGCAGTACTTC	CSVGGQGPPYEQYF	TRBJ2-7	TRBD1	many	TRBV29-1
TGTGCCAGCAGCTCGCGGGGAGAGGCCACCTACAATGAGCAGTTCTTC	CASSSRGEATYNEQFF	TRBJ2-1	NA	NA	TRBV7-8
TGTGCCAGCAGCCCCGGACTAGCGGTTTACAATGAGCAGTTCTTC	CASSPGLAVYNEQFF	TRBJ2-1	TRBD2	many	TRBV5-4
TGCAGCGCTATGAGGGGGACAGGGAACAATGAGCAGTTTTTC	CSAMRGTGNNEQFF	TRBJ2-1	TRBD1	NA	TRBV29-1
TGTGCCAGCATGAGACAGAGTTATAGCAATCAGCCTCAGCATTTT	CASMRQSYSNQPQHF	TRBJ1-5	NA	NA	TRBV6-5
TGTGCCAGCAGCCCCCAGGGGGTTATCACCGGGGAGCTGTTTTTT	CASSPQGVITGELFF	TRBJ2-2	TRBD1	NA	TRBV5-4
TGTGCCAGCAGCACGCCTAGGGCCAATTCACCCCTCCACTTT	CASSTPRANSPLHF	TRBJ1-6	NA	once	TRBV4-2
TGCAGCGTCTCTAGGGGTGGGGCCACTAAGGTGGAGACCCAGTACTTC	CSVSRGGATKVETQYF	TRBJ2-5	NA	NA	TRBV29-1
TGTGCCCGCAGTTTATGGTTAGCGGGGTCGTTGGGGGAGACCCAGTACTTC	CARSLWLAGSLGETQYF	TRBJ2-5	TRBD2	NA	TRBV12-3/TRBV12-4
TGTGCCAGCAGCATACAGACAGTGGGCACTGAAGCTTACTTT	CASSIQTVGTEAYF	TRBJ1-1	NA	NA	TRBV11-2
TGTGCCAGTAGCAGCATGGCGGGGGTTGGCGAGACCCAGTACTTC	CASSSMAGVGETQYF	TRBJ2-5	TRBD2	NA	TRBV5-4
TGTGCCAGCAGTGAGGACAGGGCTGGAGAAAAACTGTTTTTT	CASSEDRAGEKLFF	TRBJ1-4	TRBD1	NA	TRBV2
TGTGCCGGTAGCTTAATTCCGGGACAGGGTAGGGACGAGCAGTACTTC	CAGSLIPGQGRDEQYF	TRBJ2-7	TRBD1	once	TRBV5-5
TGTGCCTGCAGTGTATTGGGGTTGAATCAGCCCCAGCATTTT	CACSVLGLNQPQHF	TRBJ1-5	NA	NA	TRBV30
TGCGCCGGCAGTTTACACCAAGGGTCCAACACCGGGGAGCTGTTTTTT	CAGSLHQGSNTGELFF	TRBJ2-2	NA	once	TRBV12-3/TRBV12-4
TGCAGCGTTGCTAACGGCTACAATGGGCAGTTCTTC	CSVANGYNGQFF	TRBJ2-1	NA	NA	TRBV29-1
TGCGCCAGCAGCCAAGCCCGACGAGGCTACGAGCAGTACTTC	CASSQARRGYEQYF	TRBJ2-7	NA	many	TRBV4-1
TGCAGCGTTGAAGATCAAGAGGCCACCCCTTCCTATGAGCAGTGCTTC	CSVEDQEATPSYEQCF	TRBJ2-7	NA	NA	TRBV29-1
TGTGCCAGCAGCTTCAGGGGGGCACTCCACGAGCAGTACTTC	CASSFRGALHEQYF	TRBJ2-7	NA	NA	TRBV7-9
TGTGCCAGCAAATCCCGGGACTCGGATCACCAAGAGACCCAATACTTC	CASKSRDSDHQETQYF	TRBJ2-5	NA	NA	TRBV11-2
TGCAGCGTTGAAGCACAGTCGGGGGAGACCCACTACTTC	CSVEAQSGETHYF	TRBJ2-7	NA	NA	TRBV29-1
TGTGCCTGCAGTTCCCTAGGAATAGATACGCAGTATTTT	CACSSLGIDTQYF	TRBJ2-3	NA	NA	TRBV6-5
TGTGCCAGCAGCTTAGGAGTGACTAGCGGTTCTATTCAAGAGACCCAGTACTTC	CASSLGVTSGSIQETQYF	TRBJ2-5	TRBD2	medium-sized	TRBV11-3
TGTGTCAGCAGCTCTAGCCCCGGGACTAGCTTTTACAATGAGCAGTCCTTC	CVSSSSPGTSFYNEQSF	TRBJ2-1	TRBD2	NA	TRBV11-2
TGTGCCAGCAGCTTAGGTCCTCCCGGGACATATCAGCCCCAGCATTTT	CASSLGPPGTYQPQHF	TRBJ1-5	NA	NA	TRBV11-2
TGTACCAGCACTCCTCATGGAGGCGGGACCCAGTACTTC	CTSTPHGGGTQYF	TRBJ2-5	NA	once	TRBV12-3/TRBV12-4
TGTGCCAGCAGTGTATACTCTGGGGCCAACGTCTTGGCTTTC	CASSVYSGANVLAF	TRBJ2-6	NA	NA	TRBV6-5
TGCAGCGTTGAAATGCCCTCCTCTGGAAACACCATATATTTT	CSVEMPSSGNTIYF	TRBJ1-3	NA	many	TRBV29-1
TGTGCCAACAGTGAAAAGGAGGGCGATCCCTCCTACAATGAGCAGTTCTTC	CANSEKEGDPSYNEQFF	TRBJ2-1	NA	NA	TRBV2
TGTGCCAGCAGTTTAGGTCAGGGAGCTGGGGCCAACATCCTGACTTTC	CASSLGQGAGANILTF	TRBJ2-6	NA	NA	TRBV6-2/TRBV6-3